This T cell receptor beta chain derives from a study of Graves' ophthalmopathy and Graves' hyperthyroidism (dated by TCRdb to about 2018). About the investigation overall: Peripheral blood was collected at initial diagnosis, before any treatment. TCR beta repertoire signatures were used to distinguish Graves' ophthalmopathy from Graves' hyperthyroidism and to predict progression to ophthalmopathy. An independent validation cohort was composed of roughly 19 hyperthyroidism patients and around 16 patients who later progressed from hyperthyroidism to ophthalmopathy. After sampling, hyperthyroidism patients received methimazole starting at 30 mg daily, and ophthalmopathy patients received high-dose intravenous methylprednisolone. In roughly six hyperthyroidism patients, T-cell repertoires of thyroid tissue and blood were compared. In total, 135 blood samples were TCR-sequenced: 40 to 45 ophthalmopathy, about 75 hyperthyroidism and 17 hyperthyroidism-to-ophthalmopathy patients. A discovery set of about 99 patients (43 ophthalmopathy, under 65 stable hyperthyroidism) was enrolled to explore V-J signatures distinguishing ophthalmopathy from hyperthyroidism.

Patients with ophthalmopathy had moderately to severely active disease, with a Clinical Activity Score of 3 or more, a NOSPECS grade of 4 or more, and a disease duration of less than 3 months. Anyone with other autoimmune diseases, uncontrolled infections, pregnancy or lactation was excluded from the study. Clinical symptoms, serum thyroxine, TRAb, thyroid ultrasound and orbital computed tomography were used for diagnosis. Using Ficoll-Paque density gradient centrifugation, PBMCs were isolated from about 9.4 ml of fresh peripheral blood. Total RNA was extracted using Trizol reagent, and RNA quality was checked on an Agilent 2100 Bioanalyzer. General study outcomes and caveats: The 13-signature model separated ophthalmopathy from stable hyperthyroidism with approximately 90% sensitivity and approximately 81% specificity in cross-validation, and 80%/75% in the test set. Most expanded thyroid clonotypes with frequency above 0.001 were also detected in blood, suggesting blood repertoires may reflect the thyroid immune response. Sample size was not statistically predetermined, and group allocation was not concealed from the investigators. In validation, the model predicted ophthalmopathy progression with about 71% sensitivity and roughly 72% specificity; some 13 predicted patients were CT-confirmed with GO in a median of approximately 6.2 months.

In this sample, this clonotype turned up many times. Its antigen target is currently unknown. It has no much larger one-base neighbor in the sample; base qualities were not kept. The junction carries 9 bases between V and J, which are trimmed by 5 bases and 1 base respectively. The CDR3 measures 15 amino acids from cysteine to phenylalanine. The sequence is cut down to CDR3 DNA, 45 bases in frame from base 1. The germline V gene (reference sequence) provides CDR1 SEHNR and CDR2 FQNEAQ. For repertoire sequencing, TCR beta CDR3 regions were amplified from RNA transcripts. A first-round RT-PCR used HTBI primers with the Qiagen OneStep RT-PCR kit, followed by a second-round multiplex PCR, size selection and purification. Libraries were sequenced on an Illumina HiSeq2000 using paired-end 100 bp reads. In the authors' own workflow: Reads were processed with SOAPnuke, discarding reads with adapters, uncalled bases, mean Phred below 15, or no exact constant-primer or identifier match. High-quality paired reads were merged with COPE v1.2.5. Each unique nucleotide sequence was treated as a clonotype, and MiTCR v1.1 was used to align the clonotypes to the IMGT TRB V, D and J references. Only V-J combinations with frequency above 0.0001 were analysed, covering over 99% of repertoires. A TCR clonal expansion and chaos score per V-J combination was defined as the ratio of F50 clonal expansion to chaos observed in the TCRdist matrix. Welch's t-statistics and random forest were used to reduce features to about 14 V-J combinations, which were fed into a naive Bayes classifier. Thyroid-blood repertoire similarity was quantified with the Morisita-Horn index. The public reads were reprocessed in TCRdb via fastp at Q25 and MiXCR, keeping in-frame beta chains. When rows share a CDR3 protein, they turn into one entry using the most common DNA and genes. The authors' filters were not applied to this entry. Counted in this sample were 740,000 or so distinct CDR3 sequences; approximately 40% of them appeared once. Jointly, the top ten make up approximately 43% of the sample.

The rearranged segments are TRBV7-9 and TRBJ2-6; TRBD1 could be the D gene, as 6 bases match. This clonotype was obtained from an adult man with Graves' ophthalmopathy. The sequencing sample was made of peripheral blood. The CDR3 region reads CASSAQGSGANVLTF. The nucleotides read TGTGCCAGCAGCGCACAGGGATCTGGGGCCAACGTCCTGACTTTC.